The rows below give T cell receptor beta chains drawn from one sample of a study of shared clonotypes between healthy human individuals. Profiling relied on immunoSEQ multiplex PCR, and the TCRdb table lists in-frame clones only, not all of them. The repertoire holds roughly 770,000 clones, with roughly 96% as singletons. Sequencing was carried out using naive CD8+ T cells sorted from blood. The receptors were gathered from a man aged 25-40 years in good health. The CDR3 runs from the conserved cysteine through the conserved F or W. D genes are given only for firm matches. Size is stated for part of the rows, as once, few or many counts, or as a class when the clone is expanded.

TRBV7-2	TRBJ2-1	TRBD2	once	TGTGCCAGCAATGAAGCGGGAGGAGACGAGCAGTTCTTC	CASNEAGGDEQFF
TRBV7-9	TRBJ1-2	-	-	TGTGCCACGGGTGCCCGCTATGGCTACACCTTC	CATGARYGYTF
TRBV9	TRBJ2-3	-	-	TGTGCCAGCAGCGTAGGTGGCAGGTTCACAGATACGCAGTATTTT	CASSVGGRFTDTQYF
TRBV4-3	TRBJ2-1	-	-	TGCGCCAGCAGCCCATTCGGAGGAAGCTCCTACAATGAGCAGTTCTTC	CASSPFGGSSYNEQFF
TRBV13	TRBJ2-1	-	-	TGTGCCAGCAGCTTAATGGGTGGGTCCTACAATGAGCAGTTCTTC	CASSLMGGSYNEQFF
TRBV27	TRBJ2-7	-	-	TGTGCCAGCAGTCTATGGGACGGAGCCTACGAGCAGTACTTC	CASSLWDGAYEQYF
TRBV7-9	TRBJ2-7	TRBD1	-	TGTGCCAGCAGCTCTGTCAGGGGGCGGGATCTCTACGAGCAGTACTTC	CASSSVRGRDLYEQYF
TRBV6-1	TRBJ2-7	TRBD2	-	TGTGCCAGCAGTCAAGTTCCGGCGGGAGGGTCCTACGAGCAGTACTTC	CASSQVPAGGSYEQYF
TRBV5-4	TRBJ2-7	-	-	TGTGCCAGCAGCACCGGGGCCTACTACGAGCAGTACTTC	CASSTGAYYEQYF
TRBV7-9	TRBJ1-4	-	-	TGTGCCAGCAGCTTAATCGTCAGGGGTAATGAAAAACTGTTTTTT	CASSLIVRGNEKLFF
TRBV15	TRBJ1-4	-	-	TGTGCCACCAGCAGAGATTGGACGGTTAATGAAAAACTGTTTTTT	CATSRDWTVNEKLFF
TRBV4-3	TRBJ1-1	-	-	TGCGCCAGCAGCCAAGATAGGGGAAACACTGAAGCTTTCTTT	CASSQDRGNTEAFF
TRBV6-5	TRBJ1-1	-	-	TGTGCCAGTCAGAAGGGGAACACTGAAGCTTTCTTT	CASQKGNTEAFF
TRBV7-2	TRBJ2-7	TRBD2	-	TGTGCCAGCAGCTTACGCCTGGGCGGGAGGGACGAGCAGTACTTC	CASSLRLGGRDEQYF
TRBV4-1	TRBJ2-7	TRBD1	-	TGCGCCAGCAGCCACCGGACAGGGAGCTCCTACGAGCAGTACTTC	CASSHRTGSSYEQYF
TRBV10-3	TRBJ2-2	-	-	TGTGCCATCAGTGAGTCCCGTACCGGGGAGCTGTTTTTT	CAISESRTGELFF
TRBV25-1	TRBJ1-4	TRBD1	-	TGTGCCATCAGGGGGGACAGAGAGAGTAGCGGCGAAAAACTGTTTTTT	CAIRGDRESSGEKLFF
TRBV29-1	TRBJ1-1	-	-	TGCAGCGTTCACGCCCCGGTAATGAACACTGAAGCTTTCTTT	CSVHAPVMNTEAFF
TRBV28	TRBJ1-5	-	-	TGTGCCAGCAGTCCGAATAGCGGGGTCAGCAATCAGCCCCAGCATTTT	CASSPNSGVSNQPQHF
TRBV15	TRBJ2-1	TRBD1	once	TGTGCCACCAGCAGAGGACAGGGGACGAATGAGCAGTTCTTC	CATSRGQGTNEQFF
TRBV9	TRBJ2-1	-	-	TGTGCCAGCAGTTCAAAGGGGGGCTACAATGAGCAGTTCTTC	CASSSKGGYNEQFF
TRBV7-8	TRBJ2-5	-	-	TGTGCCAGCAGCCCCCCGACGGCCCAGGAGACCCAGTACTTC	CASSPPTAQETQYF
TRBV5-4	TRBJ2-3	TRBD2	-	TGTGCCAGCAGCCCGGGACTAGCGGGAAAGTCGGTAGATACGCAGTATTTT	CASSPGLAGKSVDTQYF
TRBV9	TRBJ2-7	-	-	TGTGCCAGCAGCGTAGTGGGTGGACAGCAAAACGAGCAGTACTTC	CASSVVGGQQNEQYF
TRBV7-9	TRBJ2-1	-	-	TGTGCCAGCAGCCCCAAACGGGGAAATGAGCAGTTCTTC	CASSPKRGNEQFF
TRBV4-1	TRBJ2-1	-	-	TGCGCCAGCAGCCAAGAGGATGGGGGTTCCTACAATGAGCAGTTCTTC	CASSQEDGGSYNEQFF
TRBV7-9	TRBJ2-7	-	-	TGTGCCAGCAGCGACCAGGGCAGCCGGTACGAGCAGTACTTC	CASSDQGSRYEQYF
TRBV28	TRBJ1-2	TRBD1	once	TGTGCCAGCAGTCGTACTGGGACAGCGAACTATGGCTACACCTTC	CASSRTGTANYGYTF
TRBV16	TRBJ1-5	-	-	TGTGCCAGCAGCCAATCCCCGGGCCTTCCCAGTAGCAATCAGCCCCAGCATTTT	CASSQSPGLPSSNQPQHF
TRBV4-1	TRBJ2-7	-	-	TGCGCCAGCAGCCAAGATCCCGAGGTCTTCATTACGCAGCAGTACTTC	CASSQDPEVFITQQYF
TRBV29-1	TRBJ2-6	TRBD1	-	TGCAGCGTTGGAAGGGGGACAGTGCCCAACGTCCTGACTTTC	CSVGRGTVPNVLTF
TRBV7-9	TRBJ2-7	-	-	TGTGCCAGCAGCTTCGGCCCCACCTACGAGCAGTACTTC	CASSFGPTYEQYF